Here is one TCR beta chain with its context. In this sample, this clone turned up a few times. Its binding antigen is unknown. Within one base of it there is no much larger clone, and no base qualities were kept. The cohort comprised hundreds of healthy bone marrow donors. At the time of sampling, every cohort member was nominally healthy, though immune exposures that went unrecorded were likely present. The donor was CMV seronegative and was included in the group of a few hundred seronegative cohort members. A peripheral blood sample was provided by each donor, and peripheral blood mononuclear cells were used for TCR beta sequencing. The Qiagen DNeasy Blood Extraction Kit was used to extract genomic DNA from the blood cell samples. Receptor amplification or capture employed the immunoSEQ multiplex PCR assay. A mixture of 60 forward primers for TCR Vbeta segments and 13 reverse primers for TCR Jbeta segments was used in the multiplex PCR. The CDR3 region of rearranged TCR beta genes was amplified from genomic DNA with a multiplex PCR assay. The amplified TCR beta libraries were sequenced on the Illumina HiSeq System as 87-base-pair reads. On the study's bioinformatics: A later analysis counted 75 million to 100 million unique TCR beta chains across the approximately 700 repertoires, and roughly 9.9 million of these chains were shared by at least two donors. A nearest-neighbor algorithm error-corrected the raw reads and collapsed the reads into unique sequences, merging closely related sequences to remove PCR and sequencing errors. CDR3 sequences were aligned to IMGT reference sequences to assign V, D and J gene segments. For a sequence to be retained, a match of at least six nucleotides to both a V gene segment and a J gene segment was required. Rearrangements were called productive when the CDR3 lacked stop codons and stayed in frame with V and J; all others were non-productive. CDR3 was defined by IMGT convention, running from the second conserved V-encoded cysteine to the conserved J-encoded phenylalanine. The earlier analysis of approximately 500 of the donors excluded sequences that lacked an unambiguous match to a single V gene segment. In an earlier analysis of almost 600 of the donors, a V segment was called functional when productive rearrangements were above 56.7%, and segregating when the standard deviation between donors exceeded 5%. To diagnose cytomegalovirus status from the catalog of TCR beta chain sequences, a statistical classification framework was built. In a later analysis, V and J genes were assigned by comparing TCR nucleotide sequences against IMGT/GENE-DB human TR gene sequences. In a later analysis, CDR3 sequences and most-parsimonious VDJ recombination scenarios were assigned using the TCRdist pipeline. In a later analysis, each TCR beta chain was defined by its CDR3 amino acid sequence together with its V-gene family, and reads without a unique V-gene family were excluded. In a later analysis, a few hundred highly shared, low-generation-probability nucleotide sequences were removed to address suspected cross-contamination and a sequencing artifact. In a later analysis, a clonal expansion index for each public chain was calculated from normalized within-repertoire ranks of inferred template counts. In a later analysis, generation probabilities were computed using a VDJ recombination model fitted to out-of-frame rearrangements, and the results were checked against IGoR. Hypergeometric tests were used in a later analysis to score TCR-TCR, TCR-HLA and TCR-CMV co-occurrence, with a repertoire-size bias correction applied to the TCR pairs. In a later analysis, false discovery rates were estimated by permuting HLA or CMV assignments 20 times. In a later analysis, co-occurring TCRs were grouped with DBSCAN, and TCRdist sequence similarity was added when clustering was performed within HLA-allele-positive subsets. For co-occurrence clustering, repertoires with fewer than 30,000 or more than 120,000 public chains were excluded, along with a handful of repertoires with anomalous nucleotide sharing. This immuneACCESS table, as held by TCRdb, lists in-frame sequences with V and J called but not all clones. Of the missing ones, under half trace to an unresolved V gene in checked studies; the others have no known cause. V and J calls and clone size are those listed in that table; D and trimming were worked out from the DNA. The sample table shows roughly 180,000 clones, and about three quarters are seen once. In total, the top ten clones hold roughly 1.6% of the sample.

Including the terminal cysteine and phenylalanine, the CDR3 comprises 15 residues. Only the CDR3 portion is preserved as DNA: 45 bases, with reading frame beginning at the first base. The germline V gene (reference sequence) specifies SGHKS as CDR1 and YYEKEE as CDR2. Compared with germline, V lacks 3 bases and J lacks 6 bases; bases without a gene match: 9. This sample is part of a study of cytomegalovirus exposure and HLA in healthy donors (TCRdb year 2017). About the full investigation: In an earlier analysis of about 560 of the donors, 250 to 350 Gb of sequence data and some 120 million unique TCR beta sequences from roughly 180 million T cells were reported. In the later analysis, no new phenotypic data were used to find candidate immune exposures; instead, reliance was placed on TCR beta sequences and their occurrence across donors. An earlier analysis of around 540 of the donors applied high-throughput TCR beta sequencing to assess whether each TCR beta V gene segment acted as functional or pseudogenic. The study profiled the T cell repertoires of fewer than 850 subjects by immunosequencing and related them to cytomegalovirus serostatus. A handful of DR-DQ haplotypes were handled as single units for association and clustering because linkage in the cohort was strong. The genetic ancestry cluster associated with self-reported Caucasian donors included 80% to 90% of the roughly 380 genotyped donors. To predict cytomegalovirus infection status, the study combined high-throughput TCR immunosequencing, statistical association of individual TCRs with disease status, and machine learning. Alongside the repertoire data, information on donor age, sex, ethnicity and CMV serostatus was compiled. On average, roughly 250,000 unique TCR beta nucleotide sequences were sequenced per donor among about 400 genotyped donors of the cohort, with about 17% of those sequences being non-productive. A later analysis re-analyzed previously published TCR beta repertoires from approximately 670 donors and added high-resolution HLA genotyping to study TCR occurrence patterns. Along with the approximately 650-subject first cohort, a separate validation cohort of over a hundred different subjects was used. Genome-wide SNP genotypes for about 65% of the 666 donors were used in a later genetic analysis, which treated that subset as a discovery cohort. Class I and class II HLA loci were covered by the typing at four-digit resolution. Every repertoire in the discovery cohort had been generated on one and the same sequencing platform. The study aimed to test whether cataloging public T cell receptors could reveal signatures of past pathogen exposure. An early release covering some 640 HLA-typed donors comprised approximately 300 gigabases of sequencing data and 85 million or so unique TCR sequences. Typing coverage varied by locus: roughly 620-630 donors for A, B, C, DRB1 and DQB1; roughly 520 for DQA1; nearly 610 for DPA1; 450 to 480 for DPB1.

Overall study outcomes, separate from this receptor: Presence/absence analyses assumed roughly uniform sequencing depth across donors, an assumption that may not hold. It was suggested by the authors that the approach could potentially be generalized to other disease states and immunological phenotypes. The 87-base-pair reads could not distinguish some IMGT-functional V segments, including TRBV6-2 and TRBV6-3, so those segments were excluded. An earlier analysis of 450 to 750 of the donors showed that most TCR beta V segments appeared in productive rearrangements either about 90% or about 30% of the time, which broadly matched IMGT annotations. Most TCR sequences were seen in very few donors, while some public TCRs were found in many individuals. In a later genetic analysis, fewer N-insertions in productive TCRs were reported among donors in an Asian-associated ancestry cluster than the roughly 710-donor mean. In a later genetic analysis, a missense DCLRE1C variant was associated with V-gene and J-gene trimming of TCR beta chains, and the association was replicated in an independent cohort. In both the original and validation cohorts, the classifier was reported to diagnose cytomegalovirus status with high specificity and sensitivity. Because HLA typing was unavailable for some donors at each locus, only the typed subset was used in association tests. Because counts were too low, 15 to 20 rarely observed V segments, including chromosome 9 orphons, were excluded from the earlier analysis of 500 to 700 of the donors. When HLA alleles, especially DR and DQ, strongly co-occurred, attributing TCR associations to individual alleles was difficult. A further reported finding was that TCR beta sequences accurately predicted the HLA-A and HLA-B alleles for most subjects in the first cohort. The sequencing pipeline was judged likely to have produced a cluster of highly shared sequence variants as a technical artifact. Most CMV-associated TCR beta chains appeared to be HLA-restricted in a later analysis, and the HLA associations seemed to be driven largely by CMV exposure. Correlated functional status among segregating V segments might be attributable to linkage disequilibrium, but an unknown experimental factor could not be ruled out. Specific HLA alleles were associated with 16,951 TCR beta sequences at a false discovery rate of 0.05 in a later analysis. In the study, around 150 TCR beta chains were listed as associated with cytomegalovirus. For the cohort, immune exposure information was limited to CMV serostatus. This cohort had only TCR beta chains sequenced, and the lack of alpha or paired-chain data limited which features could be detected. Compared with equally common non-associated chains, HLA-associated TCR beta chains in a later analysis were more clonally expanded and had lower generation probabilities. A later analysis reported that several top co-occurrence clusters appeared linked to parvovirus B19, influenza, CMV and Epstein-Barr virus. A few of the identified cytomegalovirus-associated TCR beta chains were confirmed in vitro to be specific for cytomegalovirus antigens. According to a later analysis, TCR association rates differed among HLA loci, with DRB1 alleles showing the most associated TCRs and HLA-C alleles showing the fewest.

This chain is built from TRBV5-5 and TRBJ2-3; 8 bases in the middle match TRBD2. This receptor was obtained from a man aged 18 to 30 in good health and CMV-seronegative. Sequencing was done on a sample of PBMCs. The CDR3 corresponds to CASSSQGLGADTQYF. In nucleotides, the sequence is TGTGCCAGCAGCTCCCAGGGACTAGGGGCGGATACGCAGTATTTT.